These T cell receptor beta chains were read from a single sample in a study of Graves' ophthalmopathy and Graves' hyperthyroidism. TCRdb processed the multiplex PCR reads anew with MiXCR; each CDR3 protein has one entry. Altogether about 400,000 distinct CDR3 sequences are present, around 19% being singletons, with the ten largest covering 1.5% to 2%. The sequencing sample was made of peripheral blood. These receptors all come from a woman aged 18 to 35 with Graves' ophthalmopathy. Both conserved end residues are part of each CDR3. A D gene is named only where the DNA matches it firmly. Some rows mark clone size as missing; the rest say once, few, many or name a class of expanded clone.

>TRBD2|TRBJ2-7|many|TRBV4-1
CASSQEGGGEVEQYF
TGCGCCAGCAGCCAAGAGGGTGGGGGGGAGGTCGAGCAGTACTTC
>NA|TRBJ1-1|many|TRBV3-1
CASSQVSLIGTEAFF
TGTGCCAGCAGCCAAGTAAGCCTGATAGGCACTGAAGCTTTCTTT
>TRBD1|TRBJ2-5|few|TRBV4-3
CASSQGGRTGLQETQYF
TGCGCCAGCAGCCAAGGGGGACGGACAGGGCTCCAAGAGACCCAGTACTTC
>NA|TRBJ1-6|NA|TRBV5-1
CASSSNNSPLHF
TGCGCCAGCAGCTCGAACAATTCACCCCTCCACTTT
>NA|TRBJ1-2|many|TRBV20-1
CSARPGTSLWSDYGYTF
TGCAGTGCTAGACCCGGGACATCCCTCTGGTCGGACTATGGCTACACCTTC
>NA|TRBJ1-4|many|TRBV6-5
CASSYRGGGTNEKLFF
TGTGCCAGCAGTTACCGTGGCGGCGGTACTAATGAAAAACTGTTTTTT
>NA|TRBJ2-4|many|TRBV12-3/TRBV12-4
CASSLGTRVAVERQLAKNIQYF
TGTGCCAGCAGTTTAGGAACTAGGGTAGCGGTTGAAAGGCAGTTGGCCAAAAACATTCAGTACTTC
>TRBD1|TRBJ1-3|many|TRBV11-2
CASSSLAGTGGRGNTIYF
TGTGCCAGCAGCTCGCTCGCCGGGACAGGGGGCCGAGGAAACACCATATATTTT
>TRBD1|TRBJ1-2|many|TRBV27
CASSRPGQGGGDGYTF
TGTGCCAGCAGTCGACCGGGACAGGGTGGGGGTGATGGCTACACCTTC
>NA|TRBJ1-5|NA|TRBV6-1
CASKGNSNQPQHF
TGTGCCAGCAAGGGGAACAGCAATCAGCCCCAGCATTTT
>NA|TRBJ2-7|NA|TRBV6-2/TRBV6-3
CASSSQRALYEQYF
TGTGCCAGCAGTTCACAGCGGGCCCTCTACGAGCAGTACTTC
>NA|TRBJ1-5|many|TRBV5-1
CASSLAARPQHF
TGCGCCAGCAGCTTGGCAGCTCGGCCCCAGCATTTT
>TRBD1|TRBJ1-6|many|TRBV7-9
CASSSGGTGLSPLHF
TGTGCCAGCAGCTCTGGGGGGACAGGGCTTTCACCCCTCCACTTT
>NA|TRBJ2-1|many|TRBV20-1
CSAGEILAGAEQFF
TGCAGTGCTGGAGAGATTTTAGCAGGCGCCGAGCAGTTCTTC
>NA|TRBJ2-2|many|TRBV2
CASSEAARRGTGELFF
TGTGCCAGCAGTGAAGCGGCTAGGCGAGGCACCGGGGAGCTGTTTTTT
>NA|TRBJ1-1|NA|TRBV18
CASSEDTFMNTEAFF
TGTGCCAGCTCAGAGGACACATTCATGAACACTGAAGCTTTCTTT
>TRBD1|TRBJ2-5|many|TRBV7-7
CASSLGGTGKETQYF
TGTGCTAGCAGCTTAGGGGGGACAGGGAAAGAGACCCAGTACTTC
>TRBD1|TRBJ2-7|once|TRBV11-2
CASSIGGQGGFYEQYF
TGTGCCAGCAGCATAGGGGGACAGGGAGGATTCTACGAGCAGTACTTC
>NA|TRBJ2-6|once|TRBV2
CATTRGDSGANVLTF
TGTGCCACCACCCGGGGAGACTCTGGGGCCAACGTCCTGACTTTC
>NA|TRBJ1-2|many|TRBV12-3/TRBV12-4
CASSFPLGGRYGYTF
TGTGCCAGCAGTTTCCCCTTAGGGGGTCGCTATGGCTACACCTTC
>NA|TRBJ2-2|many|TRBV7-2
CASSVLAAGELFF
TGTGCCAGCAGCGTACTAGCAGCCGGGGAGCTGTTTTTT
>TRBD1|TRBJ2-7|many|TRBV12-3/TRBV12-4
CASSNGQVYEQYF
TGTGCCAGCAGCAACGGACAGGTCTACGAGCAGTACTTC
>NA|TRBJ2-7|NA|TRBV28
CASSLVPFWGEQYF
TGTGCCAGCAGCCTAGTCCCTTTTTGGGGCGAGCAGTACTTC
>NA|TRBJ1-2|NA|TRBV7-2
CASSLRAGYYGYTF
TGTGCCAGCAGCTTAAGGGCAGGGTACTATGGCTACACCTTC
>NA|TRBJ2-7|NA|TRBV12-3/TRBV12-4
CASSDLGGYEQYF
TGTGCCAGCAGTGACTTAGGGGGCTACGAGCAGTACTTC
>NA|TRBJ2-5|NA|TRBV30
CAWSGYRAQYF
TGTGCCTGGAGTGGCTACAGGGCCCAGTACTTC
>NA|TRBJ1-1|many|TRBV6-2/TRBV6-3
CASKLQWGNTEAFF
TGTGCCAGCAAGTTACAATGGGGGAACACTGAAGCTTTCTTT
>NA|TRBJ2-5|many|TRBV6-2/TRBV6-3
CASSPNAGSETQYF
TGTGCCAGCAGTCCCAACGCGGGCTCGGAGACCCAGTACTTC
>NA|TRBJ2-7|NA|TRBV6-1
CASSGDRLEWDYEQYF
TGTGCCAGCAGTGGGGACCGTCTGGAATGGGACTACGAGCAGTACTTC
>NA|TRBJ2-5|many|TRBV6-1
CASSTTGPGGTQYF
TGTGCCAGCAGTACGACAGGCCCGGGGGGGACCCAGTACTTC
>NA|TRBJ1-1|many|TRBV5-1
CASSPGGEGPEAFF
TGCGCCAGCAGCCCCGGGGGAGAGGGTCCTGAAGCTTTCTTT
>TRBD1|TRBJ2-5|many|TRBV28
CASSGTGARETQYF
TGTGCCAGCAGTGGAACAGGGGCCCGGGAGACCCAGTACTTC
>NA|TRBJ1-6|many|TRBV30
CAWSHTGLDSPLHF
TGTGCCTGGAGCCATACGGGCTTAGATTCACCCCTCCACTTT
>NA|TRBJ2-7|many|TRBV5-1
CASSLERDDRDFYEQYF
TGCGCCAGCAGCTTGGAGAGGGACGACAGGGACTTTTACGAGCAGTACTTC
>NA|TRBJ2-7|many|TRBV11-1
CASSSPNRGEGEREQYF
TGTGCCAGCAGCTCCCCTAACCGTGGGGAAGGGGAGCGCGAGCAGTACTTC
>NA|TRBJ2-7|many|TRBV7-3
CASSLYSAVSYEQYF
TGTGCCAGCAGCCTTTACTCGGCCGTCTCCTACGAGCAGTACTTC
>TRBD1|TRBJ1-5|many|TRBV19
CASSMGQEHQPQHF
TGTGCCAGTAGTATGGGACAGGAACATCAGCCCCAGCATTTT
>TRBD2|TRBJ2-7|NA|TRBV12-3/TRBV12-4
CASSSPQLAGTYEQYF
TGTGCCAGCAGTTCACCTCAACTAGCGGGGACCTACGAGCAGTACTTC
>NA|TRBJ2-2|many|TRBV12-3/TRBV12-4
CASSFYQGFGDIGELFF
TGTGCCAGCAGTTTCTACCAGGGATTCGGGGACATCGGGGAGCTGTTTTTT
>NA|TRBJ2-7|many|TRBV7-2
CASSSTKGAGVYEQYF
TGTGCCAGCAGCTCCACCAAGGGCGCCGGGGTCTACGAGCAGTACTTC
>TRBD2|TRBJ2-2|many|TRBV7-2
CASSLVASGRGTGELFF
TGTGCCAGCAGCTTAGTCGCTAGCGGGAGAGGAACCGGGGAGCTGTTTTTT
>NA|TRBJ2-5|NA|TRBV12-3/TRBV12-4
CASSLSERSATQYF
TGTGCCAGCAGTTTATCGGAGAGGTCGGCGACCCAGTACTTC
>NA|TRBJ1-2|many|TRBV27
CASTRRDPRMLYGYTF
TGTGCCAGCACCCGGCGGGACCCTCGAATGCTCTATGGCTACACCTTC
>TRBD2|TRBJ2-5|many|TRBV6-2/TRBV6-3
CASRPGLAGQETQYF
TGTGCCAGCAGGCCGGGACTAGCGGGGCAAGAGACCCAGTACTTC
>NA|TRBJ1-1|many|TRBV20-1
CSARDQGGLRKEAFF
TGCAGTGCTAGAGATCAGGGAGGGTTGCGTAAGGAAGCTTTCTTT
>NA|TRBJ2-2|NA|TRBV20-1
CSAARALGNGELFF
TGCAGTGCAGCCAGGGCGTTGGGAAACGGGGAGCTGTTTTTT
>TRBD1|TRBJ1-5|NA|TRBV6-1
CASKRIGGDQPQHF
TGTGCCAGCAAAAGGATAGGGGGCGACCAGCCCCAGCATTTT
>NA|TRBJ1-6|many|TRBV4-3
CASSQESQVGNSPLHF
TGCGCCAGCAGCCAAGAATCACAGGTGGGGAATTCACCCCTCCACTTT
>NA|TRBJ2-7|NA|TRBV5-6
CASSGADSSYEQYF
TGTGCCAGCAGCGGGGCCGACAGTTCCTACGAGCAGTACTTC